Here is one T cell receptor (beta chain) with its context. These data belong to a study of chemoradiotherapy in HPV16-positive cancers. Method: immunoSEQ multiplex PCR; TCRdb's copy keeps in-frame clones and lacks some. The table shows thousands of clones, with around 80% occurring only once. Germline CDR1 MNHNS, CDR2 SASEGT. The CDR3 runs to 13 residues. V was cut by 8 bases and J by 5 bases, with 15 bases left in between. This receptor was identified in a human donor with HPV-associated anogenital cancer. This sequence joins TRBV6-1 and TRBJ1-2; no clear D gene. The source was tumor tissue, collected from a patient who underwent chemoradiotherapy. The CDR3 DNA sequence: TGTGCCAGCTGGAGAGTGGATGAATATGGCTACACCTTC. Its translation: CASWRVDEYGYTF.